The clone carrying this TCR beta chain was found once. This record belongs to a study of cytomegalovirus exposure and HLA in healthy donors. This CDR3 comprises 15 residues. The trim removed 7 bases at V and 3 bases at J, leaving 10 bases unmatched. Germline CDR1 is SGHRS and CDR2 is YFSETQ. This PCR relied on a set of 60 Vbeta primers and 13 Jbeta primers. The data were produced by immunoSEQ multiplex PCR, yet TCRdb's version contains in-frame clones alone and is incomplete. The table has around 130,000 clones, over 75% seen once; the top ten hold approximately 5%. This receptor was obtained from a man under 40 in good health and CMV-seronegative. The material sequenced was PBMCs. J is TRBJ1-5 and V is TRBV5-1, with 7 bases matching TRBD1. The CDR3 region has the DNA TGCGCCAGCCGACCCGGGACAGTGACCAATCAGCCCCAGCATTTT. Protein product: CASRPGTVTNQPQHF.